This T cell receptor beta chain derives from a study of shared clonotypes between healthy human individuals (dated by TCRdb to about 2020). For context, the study as a whole: Three men and a couple of women, aged 18 to 49 years, made up the cohort. For each donor, CD4 naive and CD4 memory were each run on three plates, CD8 naive on two plates, and CD8 memory on one plate. Blood TCR repertoires of four to six healthy adults were deeply sequenced to estimate repertoire size and the extent of clonotype sharing between individuals. To increase sequencing depth and limit assay-specific biases, different laboratories used diverse techniques to prepare libraries and sequence TCR repertoires. Leukapheresis yielded between about 0.85 and 10 billion PBMCs per donor.

Broad study findings and their caveats: Clonotypes shared by all four sorted-subset donors showed higher generation probabilities than non-shared clonotypes. When a few donors were compared, the shared fraction of clonotypes was about 5% for naive CD4, 3.5% to 4% for naive CD8, 2.3% for memory CD4, and 0.3% to 0.5% for memory CD8. Sampling was restricted to blood, and TCR repertoires in tissues likely differ from the TCR repertoires found in blood. Estimated clonotype richness was generally larger for naive than for memory subsets. Even with the large sequencing depth, rarefaction of the sorted-subset datasets indicated that sequencing was incomplete. The genetic and exposure-history diversity represented was limited by the small number of donors. Pairwise subsampling led to the expectation that sequencing depth would affect the degree of clonotype sharing among donors.

For this clone: This receptor's antigen is unknown. Base qualities were left out, and no much larger clone turns up one base away.

Using the deep immunoSEQ assay, multiplex PCR amplified TCR CDR3 regions from genomic DNA. Genomic DNA extracted from each cell subset was distributed evenly over all wells of several immunoSEQ 96-well plates, and each plate served as one replicate. For sorted subsets, approximately 200 ng of genomic DNA, equivalent to 25,000 to 35,000 T cell genomes, went into each replicate PCR. The purified libraries were quantified using a Qubit 3.0 fluorometer, sized with a Bioanalyzer 2100, and then quantified again using the KAPA Library Quantification kit. A separate single-read 150-cycle Illumina NextSeq 550 flow cell was used to sequence each immunoSEQ 96-well plate. In the source study's methods: Because the immunoSEQ output included only junctional sequences and no quality scores, the filtering could not be the same as the filtering used for full-length reads. Sequences were annotated with PyIR, a Python wrapper for IgBLAST v1.9, and V/J genes and CDR3 were assigned using IMGT germline references. Reads with weak V/J assignments (E-value above 1e-6), missing CDR3, stop codons, out-of-frame junctions, or ambiguous translated residues were removed. A V3J clonotype was defined by an identical inferred V gene, J gene, and CDR3 amino acid sequence. Percentage overlap between repertoires was calculated by dividing the number of shared unique clonotypes by the size of the smaller repertoire. Richness of each repertoire was evaluated using RTK rarefaction, the Chao1 estimator, and Recon v2.1 estimates of unobserved clonotypes. Generation probabilities were computed with OLGA for all TCRbeta clonotypes obtained by the gDNA method from four donors. TCRdb limited this immuneACCESS table to in-frame rearrangements with V and J called. A share of clones is missing; checked studies link under half to unresolved V genes, and the rest is unexplained. V and J calls and clone size come straight from that table; D and trimming were deduced from the DNA. This sample has some 1,600,000 clones in its table, and 98% of those were observed once. Approximately 0.45% of the sample is held by the ten biggest clonotypes.

The donors were healthy, HIV-negative adults with no recently reported acute infections or vaccinations. Only Caucasian adults living in Nashville, Tennessee, USA were represented among the donors. CD4+ T cells were enriched by magnetic negative selection; naive cells were then positively selected on CD45RA, and the negative fraction formed the memory subset. Blood was obtained by leukapheresis, after which PBMCs were separated by Ficoll-Histopaque density gradient centrifugation and cryopreserved in liquid nitrogen vapor phase. Purity and quantity of every magnetically sorted T cell population were checked by analytical flow cytometry. Genomic DNA was isolated from every sorted fraction and measured by UV absorbance on a Nanodrop 2000c. Trimming takes 0 bases from V and 7 bases from J, and the germline ends sit 16 bases apart. Looking up the germline V gene yields CDR1 SGHAT and CDR2 FQNNGV. Reading from cysteine to phenylalanine, the CDR3 counts 16 amino acids. The read is trimmed to its CDR3 DNA, 48 bases read in frame from base 1.

Specimen: naive CD4+ T cells sorted from blood. The cell subset or site label of this sample denotes: CD45RA+ positively selected. The TCR was taken from a man aged 30-40 years in good health. The chain links TRBV11-2 with TRBJ2-1; the D region possibly corresponds to TRBD2 (6 bases align). The DNA is as follows: TGTGCCAGCAGCTTAGAATATGCGGGACTGGGGAATGAGCAGTTCTTC. Translated, this is CASSLEYAGLGNEQFF.